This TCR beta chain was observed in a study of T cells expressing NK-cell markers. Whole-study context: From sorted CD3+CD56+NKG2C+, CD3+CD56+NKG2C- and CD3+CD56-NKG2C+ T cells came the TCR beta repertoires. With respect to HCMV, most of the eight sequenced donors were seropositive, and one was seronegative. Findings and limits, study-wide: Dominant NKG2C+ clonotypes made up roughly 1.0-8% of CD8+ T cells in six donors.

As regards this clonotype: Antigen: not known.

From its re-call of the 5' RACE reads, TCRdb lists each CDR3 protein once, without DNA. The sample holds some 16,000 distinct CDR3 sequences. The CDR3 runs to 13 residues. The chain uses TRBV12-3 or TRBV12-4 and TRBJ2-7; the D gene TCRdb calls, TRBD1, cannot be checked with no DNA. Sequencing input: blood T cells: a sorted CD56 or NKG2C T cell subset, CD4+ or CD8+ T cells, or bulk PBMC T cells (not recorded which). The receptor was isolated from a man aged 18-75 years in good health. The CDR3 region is CASRPGASYEQYF.